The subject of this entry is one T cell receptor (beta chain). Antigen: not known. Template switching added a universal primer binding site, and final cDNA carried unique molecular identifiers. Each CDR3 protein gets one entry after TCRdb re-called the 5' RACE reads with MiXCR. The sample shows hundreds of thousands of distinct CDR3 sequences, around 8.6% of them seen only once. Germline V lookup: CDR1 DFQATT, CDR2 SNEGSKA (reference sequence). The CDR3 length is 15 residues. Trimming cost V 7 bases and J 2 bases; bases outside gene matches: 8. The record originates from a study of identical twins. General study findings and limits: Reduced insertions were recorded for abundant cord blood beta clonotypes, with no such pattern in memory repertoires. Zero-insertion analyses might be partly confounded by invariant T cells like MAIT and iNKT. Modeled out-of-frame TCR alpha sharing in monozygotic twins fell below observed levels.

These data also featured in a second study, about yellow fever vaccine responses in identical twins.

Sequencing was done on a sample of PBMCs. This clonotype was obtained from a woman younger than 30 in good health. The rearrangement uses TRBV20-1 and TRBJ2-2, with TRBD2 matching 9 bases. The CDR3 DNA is TGCAGTGGCCAGTCTAGCGGGACCAACACCGGGGAGCTGTTTTTT. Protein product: CSGQSSGTNTGELFF.